This T cell receptor (beta chain) was sequenced during a study of shared clonotypes between healthy human individuals. Turning to this clone: No antigen is known for it.

Over several immunoSEQ plates, each subset's genomic DNA was distributed in even portions. Under the authors' procedure: Junction-only immunoSEQ sequences carried no quality scores, so filtering differed. Sequencing used immunoSEQ multiplex PCR; TCRdb keeps in-frame clones, though not all of them. V and J calls and clone size are as listed in that table; D and trimming were resolved from the DNA. This sample carries 740,000 or so clones, 73% of them seen once, and the ten largest clones take around 2%. CDR3 size: 16 residues. Germline CDR1 and CDR2: MNHEY and SMNVEV (reference sequence). The junction had 6 bases not matched to a gene; V was cut back by 1 base and J by 2 bases. Donors comprised healthy HIV-negative adults lacking recent acute infections or vaccinations. Study-wide results and limits: Even with large depth, rarefaction showed that sorted-subset sequencing was incomplete.

V gene TRBV27 combines with J gene TRBJ2-7; 9 positions agree with TRBD2. Sample: memory CD4+ T cells sorted from blood. Noted subset: CD45RA-negative fraction. The receptor was isolated from a young woman in good health. The CDR3 is CASSLYFGGRAYEQYF. The CDR3 DNA reads as TGTGCCAGCAGTTTATATTTCGGCGGGAGGGCCTACGAGCAGTACTTC.